The 3 T cell receptor beta chains below were found in one sample sequenced in a study of control samples from healthy donors and cancer patients. TCRdb keeps only in-frame clones here, not all; method: immunoSEQ multiplex PCR. The sample carries some 100,000 clones, over 90% recorded once. Input material: blood. The source is a man aged 18 to 29 in good health.

The chain has TRBV27 and TRBJ1-2; a weak D match, TRBD1 (5 bases). This CDR3 is 15 amino acids long. V was clipped by 3 bases and J by 2 bases, with 13 bases between them. Germline V lookup: CDR1 MNHEY, CDR2 SMNVEV (reference sequence). CDR3 coding DNA: TGTGCCAGCAGTTTGCGTGGACACGGAAACTATGGCTACACCTTC. Its translation: CASSLRGHGNYGYTF.

The J gene is TRBJ1-1, the V gene TRBV2; 9 nucleotides align to TRBD1. CDR1 is SNHLY and CDR2 is FYNNEI in the germline V gene. The CDR3 extends over 14 amino acids. The J segment lost 5 bases and the V segment lost 4 bases, leaving 5 bases of the junction unmatched. The CDR3 sequence is CASSGRTGDTEAFF. The CDR3 bases are TGTGCCAGCAGTGGCCGGACAGGGGATACTGAAGCTTTCTTT.

This chain connects TRBV6-6 to TRBJ1-1; D gene unclear. The CDR3 runs to 11 residues. Trimming left V 6 bases short and J 1 base short, with 3 bases between. Germline CDR1 reads MNHNY; CDR2 reads SVGAGI (reference sequence). The CDR3 sequence is CASRQNTEAFF. In DNA form, the CDR3 reads TGTGCCAGCAGGCAGAACACTGAAGCTTTCTTT.